This TCR beta chain stems from a study of T cell repertoires in aging, cancer and after chemotherapy. About the research overall: Donors were grouped into six age bands spanning 30 or younger through 70 or older.

This clonotype has only a few counts. V lost 2 bases to trimming and J lost 4 bases, with 12 bases between them. The CDR3 consists of 14 residues. The germline gives CDR1 SGHNT, CDR2 YYREEE (reference sequence). TRB rearrangements spanning V, D and J were amplified using mixed TRB-A/B primers. TCRdb re-called the multiplex PCR reads with MiXCR, one entry per CDR3 protein. The sample includes around 10,000 distinct CDR3 sequences, around 35% seen only once; the top ten take 8.2%. TCR beta rearrangements were amplified from peripheral blood genomic DNA. Sequenced sample: blood. This chain connects TRBV5-4 to TRBJ2-5; D unclear. The TCR sequence derives from a human donor in good health. In DNA, the CDR3 is TGTGCCAGCAGCTTCATCCCGGCGACAGAGACCCAGTACTTC. This sequence encodes CASSFIPATETQYF. Full variable domain (missing parts from reference TRBV5-4 and TRBJ2-5): ETGVTQSPTHLIKTRGQQVTLRCSSQSGHNTVSWYQQALGQGPQFIFQYYREEENGRGNFPPRFSGLQFPNYSSELNVNALELDDSALYLCASSFIPATETQYFGPGTRLLVL.